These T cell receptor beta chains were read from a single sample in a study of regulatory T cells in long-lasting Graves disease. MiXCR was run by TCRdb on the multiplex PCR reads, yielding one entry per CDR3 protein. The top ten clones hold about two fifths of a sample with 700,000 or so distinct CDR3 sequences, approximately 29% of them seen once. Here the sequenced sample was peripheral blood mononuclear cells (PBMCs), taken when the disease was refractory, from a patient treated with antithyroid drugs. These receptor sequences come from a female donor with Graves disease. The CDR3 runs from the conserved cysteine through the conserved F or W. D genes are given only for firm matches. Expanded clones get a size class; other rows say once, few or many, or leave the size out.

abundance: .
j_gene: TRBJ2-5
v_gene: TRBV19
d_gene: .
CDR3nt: TGTGCCAGTAGCCCGGGACCATCAGACTTGGAGACCCAGTACTTC
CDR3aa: CASSPGPSDLETQYF

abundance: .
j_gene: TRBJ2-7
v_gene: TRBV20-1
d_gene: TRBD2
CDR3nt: TGCAGTGCTACTAGCGGGAGAACCTACGAGCAGTACTTC
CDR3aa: CSATSGRTYEQYF

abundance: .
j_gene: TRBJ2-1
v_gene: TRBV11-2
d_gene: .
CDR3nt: TGTGCCAGCAGCGGAGGGGGGCTGAGCAAGCAGTTCTTC
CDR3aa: CASSGGGLSKQFF

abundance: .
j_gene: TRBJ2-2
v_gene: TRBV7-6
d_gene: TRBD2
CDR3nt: TGTGCCAGCAGCTTAATATCGGCGGGAGGCAACACCGGGGAGCTGTTTTTT
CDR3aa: CASSLISAGGNTGELFF

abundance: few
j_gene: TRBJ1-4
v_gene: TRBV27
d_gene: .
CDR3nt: TGTGCCAGCAGTCCAAACAGGGTAGCTAATGAAAAACTGTTTTTT
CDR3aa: CASSPNRVANEKLFF

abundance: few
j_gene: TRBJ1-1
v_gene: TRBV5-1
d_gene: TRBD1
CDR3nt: TGCGCCAGCAGCGGATACGACAGGGAATCTGAAGCTTTCTTT
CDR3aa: CASSGYDRESEAFF

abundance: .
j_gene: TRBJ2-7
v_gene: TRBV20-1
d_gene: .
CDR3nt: TGCAGTGCTAGAGGTCGGCTTCTGGGGATGGGATTGGGGTCCTACGAGCAGTACTTC
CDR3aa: CSARGRLLGMGLGSYEQYF

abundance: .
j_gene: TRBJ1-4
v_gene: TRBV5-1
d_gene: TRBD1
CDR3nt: TGCGCCAGCAGCTTCGGCGGGACAGGGGGTCTTCGGCTGTTTTTT
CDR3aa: CASSFGGTGGLRLFF

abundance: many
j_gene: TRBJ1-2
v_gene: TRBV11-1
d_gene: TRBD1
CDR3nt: TGTGCCAGCAGCTTGGACAGGGAATTTGGCTACACCTTC
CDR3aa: CASSLDREFGYTF

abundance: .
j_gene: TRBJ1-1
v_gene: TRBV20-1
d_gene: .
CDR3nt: TGCAGTGCAAGGGTGGACAGCTTGAACACTGAAGCTTTCTTT
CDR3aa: CSARVDSLNTEAFF

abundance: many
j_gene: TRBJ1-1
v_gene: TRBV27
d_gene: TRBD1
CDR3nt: TGTGCCAGCAGTTCACAGGGGAGAGGGGACACTGAAGCTTTCTTT
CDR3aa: CASSSQGRGDTEAFF

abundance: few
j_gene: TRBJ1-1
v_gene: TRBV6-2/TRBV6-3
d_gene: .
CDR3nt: TGTGCCAGCAGTTACTCACGTTTCGGGATGAACACTGAAGCTTTCTTT
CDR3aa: CASSYSRFGMNTEAFF

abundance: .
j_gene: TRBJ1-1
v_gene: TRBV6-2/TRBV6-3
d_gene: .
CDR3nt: TGTGCCAGCAGTCCCCTGACAGGCCGCATGAACACTGAAGCTTTCTTT
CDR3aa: CASSPLTGRMNTEAFF

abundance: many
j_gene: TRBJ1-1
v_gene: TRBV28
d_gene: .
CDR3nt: TGTGCCAGCAGTATACCCAACACTGAAGCTTTCTTT
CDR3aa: CASSIPNTEAFF

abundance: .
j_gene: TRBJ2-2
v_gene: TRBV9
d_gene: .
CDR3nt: TGTGCCAGCAGCGTAGTGTCTGTAGGGGAGCTGTTTTTT
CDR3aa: CASSVVSVGELFF

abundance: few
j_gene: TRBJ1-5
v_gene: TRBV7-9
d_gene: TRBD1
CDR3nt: TGTGCCAGCAGCTTTGGAGACAGGGGAGACCAGCCCCAGCATTTT
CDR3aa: CASSFGDRGDQPQHF

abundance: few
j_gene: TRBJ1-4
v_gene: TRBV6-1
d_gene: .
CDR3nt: TGTGCCAGCAGTGAAGCCCTGTCAGGGGTGTACGAAAAACTGTTTTTT
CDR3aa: CASSEALSGVYEKLFF

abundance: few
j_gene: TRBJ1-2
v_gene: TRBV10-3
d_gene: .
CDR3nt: TGTGCCATCAGAGGGGGGGGAGGCCATGGCTACACCTTC
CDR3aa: CAIRGGGGHGYTF

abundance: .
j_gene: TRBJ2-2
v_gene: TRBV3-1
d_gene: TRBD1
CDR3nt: TGTGCCAGCCGGCCCACAGGGGCGAACACCGGGGAGCTGTTTTTT
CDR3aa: CASRPTGANTGELFF

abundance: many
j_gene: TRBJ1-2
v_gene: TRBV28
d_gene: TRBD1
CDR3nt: TGTGCCAGTTCCGGAGGGGGCGCTTATGGCTACACCTTC
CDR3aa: CASSGGGAYGYTF

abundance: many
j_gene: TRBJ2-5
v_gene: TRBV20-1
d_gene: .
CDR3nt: TGCAGTGCTTGGGGACTCCTGTACCAAGAGACCCAGTACTTC
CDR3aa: CSAWGLLYQETQYF

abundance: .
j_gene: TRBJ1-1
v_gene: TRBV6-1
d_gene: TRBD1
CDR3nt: TGTGCCAGCAGCCCTCCCGGGACAGGGTTGACTGAAGCTTTCTTT
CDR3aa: CASSPPGTGLTEAFF

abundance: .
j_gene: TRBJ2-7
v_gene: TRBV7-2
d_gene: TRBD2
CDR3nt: TGTGCCAGCAGCTTCCGGACTAGCGGGAGAACGTCCTACGAGCAGTACTTC
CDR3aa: CASSFRTSGRTSYEQYF

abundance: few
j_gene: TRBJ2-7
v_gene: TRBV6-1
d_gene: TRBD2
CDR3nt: TGTGCCAGCAGTCACCTAGCGGGGGGCTACGAGCAGTACTTC
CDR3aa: CASSHLAGGYEQYF

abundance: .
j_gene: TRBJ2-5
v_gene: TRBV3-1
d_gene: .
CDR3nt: TGTGCCAGCTCTAAGCCCCAGGGGACGGTCCAAGAGACCCAGTACTTC
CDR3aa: CASSKPQGTVQETQYF

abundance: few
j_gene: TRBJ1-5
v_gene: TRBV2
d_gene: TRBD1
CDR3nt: TGTGCCAGCAGTCTGGACAGGGGAGGTTACAATCAGCCCCAGCATTTT
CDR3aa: CASSLDRGGYNQPQHF

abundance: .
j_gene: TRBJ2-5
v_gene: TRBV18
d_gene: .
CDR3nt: TGTGCCAGCTCACCACCGGGAGAGACCCAGCACTTC
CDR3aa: CASSPPGETQHF

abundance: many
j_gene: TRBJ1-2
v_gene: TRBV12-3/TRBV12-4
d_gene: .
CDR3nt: TGTGCCAGCAGCACCGGTGGGGCGCGGTATGGCTACACCTTC
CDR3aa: CASSTGGARYGYTF

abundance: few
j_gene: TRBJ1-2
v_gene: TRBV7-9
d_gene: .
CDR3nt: TGTGCCAGCAGCTTACGGCAGGGAAGTGAGGGCTACACCTTC
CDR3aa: CASSLRQGSEGYTF

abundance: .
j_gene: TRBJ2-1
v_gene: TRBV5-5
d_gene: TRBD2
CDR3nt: TGTGCCAGCAGCTTGGATTTGACTAGCTCCCAGGCTGAGCAGTTCTTC
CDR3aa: CASSLDLTSSQAEQFF

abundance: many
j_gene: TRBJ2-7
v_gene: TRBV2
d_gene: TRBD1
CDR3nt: TGTGCCAGCAGTGTGGGGGATGGGGACAGGCAATCCTACGAGCAGTACTTC
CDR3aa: CASSVGDGDRQSYEQYF

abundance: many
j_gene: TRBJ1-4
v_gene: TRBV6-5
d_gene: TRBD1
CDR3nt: TGTGCCAGCAGTTACGGACAGGGGAGGGAAAAACTGTTTTTT
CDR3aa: CASSYGQGREKLFF

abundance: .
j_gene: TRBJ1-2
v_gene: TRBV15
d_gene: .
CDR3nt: TGTGCCACCAGCAGAGATCTCATGGTTACTTCTGGCTACACCTTC
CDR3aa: CATSRDLMVTSGYTF

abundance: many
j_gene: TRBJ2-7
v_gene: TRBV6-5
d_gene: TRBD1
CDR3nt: TGTGCCAGCAGTTACGGCCGTGGGACAGGGAGTTACGAGCAGTACTTC
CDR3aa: CASSYGRGTGSYEQYF

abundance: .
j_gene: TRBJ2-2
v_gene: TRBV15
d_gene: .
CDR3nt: TGTGCCACCAGCCGAATCGGCCCTAAGGACGGGGAGCTGTTTTTT
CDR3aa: CATSRIGPKDGELFF

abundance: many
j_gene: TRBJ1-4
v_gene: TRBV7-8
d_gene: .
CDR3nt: TGTGCCAGCAGCTTAGACGAGATGAAACTGTTTTTT
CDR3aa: CASSLDEMKLFF

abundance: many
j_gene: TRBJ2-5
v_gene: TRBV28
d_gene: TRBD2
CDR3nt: TGTGCCAGCAGTTTCGCCCGGGGGGAAGAGACCCAGTACTTC
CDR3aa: CASSFARGEETQYF

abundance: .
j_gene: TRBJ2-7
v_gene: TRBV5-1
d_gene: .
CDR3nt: TGCGCCAGCAGCTTCCTGCCGCAGAGACAGGCTGGCCCCTACGAGCAGTACTTC
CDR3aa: CASSFLPQRQAGPYEQYF

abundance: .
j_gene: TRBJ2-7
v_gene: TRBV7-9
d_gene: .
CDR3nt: TGTGCCAGCAGCTTTCCCGGGGCCCCCTACGAGCAGTACTTC
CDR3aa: CASSFPGAPYEQYF